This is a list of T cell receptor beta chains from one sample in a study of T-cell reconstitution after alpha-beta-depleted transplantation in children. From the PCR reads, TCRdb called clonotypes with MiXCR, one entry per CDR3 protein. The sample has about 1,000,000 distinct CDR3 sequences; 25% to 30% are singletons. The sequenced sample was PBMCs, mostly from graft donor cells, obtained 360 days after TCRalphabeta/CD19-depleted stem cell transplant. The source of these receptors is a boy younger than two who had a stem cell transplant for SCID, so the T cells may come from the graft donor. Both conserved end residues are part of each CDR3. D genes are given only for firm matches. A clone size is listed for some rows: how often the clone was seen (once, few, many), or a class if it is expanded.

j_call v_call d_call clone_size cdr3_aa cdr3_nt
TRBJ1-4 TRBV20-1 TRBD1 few CSAEDRGEKKLFF TGCAGTGCCGAGGACAGGGGGGAGAAAAAACTGTTTTTT
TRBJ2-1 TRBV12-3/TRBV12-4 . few CASSLVFSDYNEQFF TGTGCCAGCAGTTTGGTATTCAGCGATTACAATGAGCAGTTCTTC
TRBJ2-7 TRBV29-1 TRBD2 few CSVDIGGGHEQYF TGCAGCGTTGATATCGGCGGGGGTCACGAGCAGTACTTC
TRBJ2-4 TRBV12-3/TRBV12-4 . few CASSFPPTDNIQYF TGTGCCAGCAGTTTCCCGCCGACAGATAACATTCAGTACTTC
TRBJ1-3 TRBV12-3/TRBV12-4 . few CASRRWRDSGNTIYF TGTGCCAGCAGGCGTTGGCGGGACTCTGGAAACACCATATATTTT
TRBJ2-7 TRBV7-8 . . CASSLNYGAPRSYEQYF TGTGCCAGCAGCTTAAACTATGGGGCTCCAAGATCCTACGAGCAGTACTTC
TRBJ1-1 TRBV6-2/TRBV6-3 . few CASSYGGTAIMNTEAFF TGTGCCAGCAGTTACGGGGGGACTGCGATTATGAACACTGAAGCTTTCTTT
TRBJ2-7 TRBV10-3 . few CAISDRSFSGGEQYF TGTGCCATCAGTGACCGATCGTTCAGTGGAGGAGAGCAGTACTTC
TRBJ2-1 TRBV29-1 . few CSAQGPPLGF TGCAGCGCCCAAGGACCCCCGCTCGGTTTC
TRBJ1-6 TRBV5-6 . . CASSEVGASYNSPLHF TGTGCCAGCAGCGAAGTGGGTGCGTCCTATAATTCACCCCTCCACTTT
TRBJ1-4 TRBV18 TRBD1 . CASSTQGLNEKLFF TGTGCCAGCTCAACACAGGGGCTCAATGAAAAACTGTTTTTT
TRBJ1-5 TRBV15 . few CATSRDNGEGGWFGNQPQHF TGTGCCACCAGCAGAGATAACGGCGAGGGAGGCTGGTTCGGCAATCAGCCCCAGCATTTT
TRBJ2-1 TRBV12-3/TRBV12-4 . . CASSLAGSLYNEQFF TGTGCCAGCAGTTTAGCGGGGTCTTTGTACAATGAGCAGTTCTTC
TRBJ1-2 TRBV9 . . CASSPSWAVTFEGGYTF TGTGCCAGCAGCCCTTCCTGGGCAGTAACCTTTGAGGGGGGCTACACCTTC
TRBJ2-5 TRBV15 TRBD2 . CATSRATSGPQETQYF TGTGCCACCAGCAGAGCCACTAGCGGACCCCAAGAGACCCAGTACTTC
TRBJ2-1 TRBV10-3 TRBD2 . CAISGELAGTNEQFF TGTGCCATCAGTGGGGAACTAGCGGGGACAAATGAGCAGTTCTTC